These 4 T cell receptor beta chains share one sample of origin, sequenced in a study of immune evolution from preneoplasia to lung adenocarcinoma. TCRdb's table, derived via immunoSEQ multiplex PCR, lists solely in-frame clones and lacks some. The sample lists some 2,600 clones, approximately 80% occurring once. Material: FFPE invasive lung adenocarcinoma tissue. These receptors were collected from a person between 55 and 80 years old with invasive lung adenocarcinoma.

The chain uses TRBV6-5 and TRBJ2-7, with TRBD2 matching 9 bases. This CDR3 has 15 residues. Germline CDR1 reads MNHEY; CDR2 reads SVGAGI. V was clipped by 6 bases and J by 2 bases; unmatched bases: 8. The CDR3 loop is CASRPNSGSTYEQYF. CDR3 nucleotides: TGTGCCAGCAGACCTAATAGCGGGAGCACCTACGAGCAGTACTTC.

In its sample, this clone ranks as large. The rearrangement links TRBV13 to TRBJ1-1, with D maybe TRBD1 (5 bases). The germline gives CDR1 PRHDT, CDR2 FYEKMQ (reference sequence). V shed 6 bases and J shed 0 bases, with 14 bases lying between them. The CDR3 contains 15 residues. The CDR3 DNA reads TGTGCCAGCAGGCCCCGGGGGGGATTGAACACTGAAGCTTTCTTT. It translates to CASRPRGGLNTEAFF.

The chain recombines TRBV9 with TRBJ2-7; 9 bases line up with TRBD2. CDR1 is SGDLS and CDR2 is YYNGEE in the germline V gene. The trim removed 2 bases at V and 3 bases at J, leaving 0 bases unmatched. This CDR3 is 13 amino acids long. DNA for the CDR3: TGTGCCAGCAGCGTTAGCGGGAGCTACGAGCAGTACTTC. Protein: CASSVSGSYEQYF.

V is TRBV7-2 and J is TRBJ1-2; the D is unclear. Trimming removed 5 bases from V and 7 bases from J, with 23 bases in between. This CDR3 has 16 amino acids. The germline V gene encodes CDR1 SGHTA and CDR2 FQGNSA. This CDR3 is CASSHVPMALQGGYTF. DNA for the CDR3: TGTGCCAGCAGCCACGTTCCGATGGCCCTACAAGGTGGCTACACCTTC.